This entry describes one T cell receptor beta chain. Antigen specificity is unknown. Between the trimmed V and J ends, which lost 3 bases and 4 bases, there was a span of 19 bases. Germline loops: CDR1 SGHRS, CDR2 YFSETQ. This CDR3 spans 16 amino acids. The PCR used 60 Vbeta and 13 Jbeta primers. The protocol was immunoSEQ multiplex PCR, while the TCRdb copy is restricted to in-frame clones and leaves out a portion. The data contain about 110,000 clones, about 80% of them seen just once; the ten biggest clones take up under 3.5%. The sample originates from a study of cytomegalovirus exposure and HLA in healthy donors. Broader study findings: Analyses of presence and absence presupposed an approximately uniform sequencing depth across donors. For most TCR beta V segments, an earlier analysis put the productive rate at about 87% or about 30% of the time.

The chain recombines TRBV5-1 with TRBJ1-2; D possibly corresponds to TRBD1 (5 bases). The sample was PBMCs. This TCR came from a man aged 25-45 years in good health and CMV-seropositive. CDR3 DNA sequence: TGCGCCAGCAGCTCGGGCGGGGGGGTAAGAGGCTATGGCTACACCTTC. It is translated as CASSSGGGVRGYGYTF.